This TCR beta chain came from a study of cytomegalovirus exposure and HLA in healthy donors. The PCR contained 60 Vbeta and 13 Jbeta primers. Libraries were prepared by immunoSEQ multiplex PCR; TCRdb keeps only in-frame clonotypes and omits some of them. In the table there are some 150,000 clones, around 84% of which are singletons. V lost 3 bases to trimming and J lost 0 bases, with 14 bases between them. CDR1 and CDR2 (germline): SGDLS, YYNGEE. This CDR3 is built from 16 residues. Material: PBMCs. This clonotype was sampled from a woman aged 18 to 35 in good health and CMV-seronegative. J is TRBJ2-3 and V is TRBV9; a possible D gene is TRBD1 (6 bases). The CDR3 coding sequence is TGTGCCAGCAGCGCGATTCACAGGGTGAGCACAGATACGCAGTATTTT. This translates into CASSAIHRVSTDTQYF.